This T cell receptor beta chain is drawn from a study of blood T cell repertoires in COVID-19. Repertoires were generated with immunoSEQ multiplex PCR, while TCRdb's copy carries only in-frame clones and drops some. Counted here are 180,000 or so clones, approximately 83% occurring once; the ten biggest clones make up over 10%. The germline V and J ends were trimmed by 4 bases and 0 bases, with 9 bases remaining between them. From germline, CDR1 is SGHRS and CDR2 YFSETQ. The CDR3 loop spans 14 amino acids. Residents of 24 US areas, aged about 18 to 100 years, made up the participants. Points on this clone: This same CDR3 is encoded by further DNA sequences in the sample.

The J gene is TRBJ2-3, the V gene TRBV5-1; D is possibly TRBD2 (6 bases). The sample was PBMCs or T cells enriched from blood (not recorded which). This TCR derives from a woman aged 60 to 75 who had recovered from COVID-19. As DNA, the CDR3 is TGCGCCAGCAGCCGTGGGACTAGCACAGATACGCAGTATTTT. This encodes CASSRGTSTDTQYF.